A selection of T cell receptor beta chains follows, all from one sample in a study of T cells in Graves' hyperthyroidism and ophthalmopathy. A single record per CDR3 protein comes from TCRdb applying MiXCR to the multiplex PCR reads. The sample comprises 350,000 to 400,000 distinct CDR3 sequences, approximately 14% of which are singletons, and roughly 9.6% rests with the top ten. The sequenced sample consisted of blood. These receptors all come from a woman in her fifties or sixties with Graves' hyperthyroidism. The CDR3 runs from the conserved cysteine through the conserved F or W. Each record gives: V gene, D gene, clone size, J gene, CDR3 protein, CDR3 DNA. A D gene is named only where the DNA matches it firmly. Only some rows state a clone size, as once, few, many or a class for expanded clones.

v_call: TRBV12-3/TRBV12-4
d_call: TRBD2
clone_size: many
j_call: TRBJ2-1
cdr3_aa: CASSPSGTNEQFF
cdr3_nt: TGTGCCAGCAGTCCAAGCGGGACCAATGAGCAGTTCTTC

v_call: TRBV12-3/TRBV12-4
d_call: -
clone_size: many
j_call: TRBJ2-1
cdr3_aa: CASSLSTSRGEQFF
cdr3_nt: TGTGCCAGCAGTTTAAGTACTAGCAGGGGTGAGCAGTTCTTC

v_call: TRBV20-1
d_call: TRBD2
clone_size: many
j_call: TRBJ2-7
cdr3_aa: CSALSGIDYEQYF
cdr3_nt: TGCAGTGCTCTGAGCGGGATCGACTACGAGCAGTACTTC

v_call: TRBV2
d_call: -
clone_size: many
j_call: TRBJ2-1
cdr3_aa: CASSESVAGNEQFF
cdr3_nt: TGTGCCAGCAGTGAATCGGTGGCAGGCAATGAGCAGTTCTTC

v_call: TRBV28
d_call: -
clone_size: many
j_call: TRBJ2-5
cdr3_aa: CASSTQVGRPSGETQYF
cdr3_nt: TGTGCCAGCAGTACCCAGGTGGGCAGACCGAGCGGGGAGACCCAGTACTTC

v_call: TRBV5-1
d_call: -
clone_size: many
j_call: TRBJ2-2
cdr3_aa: CASSPGKRSPAGELFF
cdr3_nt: TGCGCCAGCAGCCCCGGAAAGCGGAGTCCAGCCGGGGAGCTGTTTTTT

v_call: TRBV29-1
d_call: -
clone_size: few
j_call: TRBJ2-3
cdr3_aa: CSVELGPTDTQYF
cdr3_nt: TGCAGCGTTGAACTGGGACCCACAGATACGCAGTATTTT

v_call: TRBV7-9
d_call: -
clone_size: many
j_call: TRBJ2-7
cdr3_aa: CASSPRGEGRYEQYF
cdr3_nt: TGTGCCAGCAGCCCGAGGGGGGAGGGCCGGTACGAGCAGTACTTC

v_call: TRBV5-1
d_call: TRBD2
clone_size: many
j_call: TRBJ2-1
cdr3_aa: CASSRDYYEQFF
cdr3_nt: TGCGCCAGCAGCAGGGACTATTATGAGCAGTTCTTC

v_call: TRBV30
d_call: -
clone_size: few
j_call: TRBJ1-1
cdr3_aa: CAWAGLINTEAFF
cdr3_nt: TGTGCCTGGGCAGGGCTAATCAACACTGAAGCTTTCTTT

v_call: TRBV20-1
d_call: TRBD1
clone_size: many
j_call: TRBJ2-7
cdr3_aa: CSALPWDRETEQYF
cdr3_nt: TGCAGTGCTCTCCCTTGGGACAGGGAGACCGAGCAGTACTTC

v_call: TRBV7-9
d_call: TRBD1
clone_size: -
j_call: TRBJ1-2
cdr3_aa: CASSLTGVAGGYTF
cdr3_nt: TGTGCCAGCAGCTTGACAGGGGTGGCGGGCGGCTACACCTTC

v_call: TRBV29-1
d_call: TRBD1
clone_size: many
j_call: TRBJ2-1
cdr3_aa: CSFRQGAGNEQFF
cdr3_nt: TGCAGTTTTCGACAGGGGGCAGGCAATGAGCAGTTCTTC

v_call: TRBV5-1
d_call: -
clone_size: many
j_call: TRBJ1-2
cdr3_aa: CASSNYGVNYGYTF
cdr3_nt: TGCGCCAGCAGCAACTACGGGGTTAACTATGGCTACACCTTC

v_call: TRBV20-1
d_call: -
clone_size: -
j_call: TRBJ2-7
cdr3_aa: CSARDGWYEQYF
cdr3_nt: TGCAGTGCTAGGGATGGTTGGTACGAGCAGTACTTC

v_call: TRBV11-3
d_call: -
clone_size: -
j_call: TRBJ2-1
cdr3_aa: CASSLERAREQFF
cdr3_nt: TGTGCCAGCAGCTTAGAGAGGGCCCGTGAGCAGTTCTTC

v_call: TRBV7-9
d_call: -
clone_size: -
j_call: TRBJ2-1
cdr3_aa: CASSLDPQFF
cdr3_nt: TGTGCCAGCAGCTTAGACCCCCAGTTCTTC

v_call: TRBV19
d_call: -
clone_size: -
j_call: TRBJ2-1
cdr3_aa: CASRDWGYNEQFF
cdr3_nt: TGTGCCAGCCGGGACTGGGGATACAATGAGCAGTTCTTC

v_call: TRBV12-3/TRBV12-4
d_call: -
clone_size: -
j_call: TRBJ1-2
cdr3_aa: CASSSQGSGYTF
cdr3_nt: TGTGCCAGCAGCTCACAGGGTTCTGGCTACACCTTC

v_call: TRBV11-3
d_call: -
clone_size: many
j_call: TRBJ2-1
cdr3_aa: CASSTYNEQFF
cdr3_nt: TGTGCCAGCAGCACCTACAATGAGCAGTTCTTC

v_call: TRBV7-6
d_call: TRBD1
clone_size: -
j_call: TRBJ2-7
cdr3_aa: CASSLAIGQEAGEQYF
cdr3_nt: TGTGCCAGCAGCTTAGCTATCGGACAGGAGGCGGGCGAGCAGTACTTC

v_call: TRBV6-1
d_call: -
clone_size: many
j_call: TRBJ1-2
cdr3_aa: CASSGGRGSNYGYTF
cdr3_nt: TGTGCCAGCAGTGGAGGCAGGGGCTCTAACTATGGCTACACCTTC

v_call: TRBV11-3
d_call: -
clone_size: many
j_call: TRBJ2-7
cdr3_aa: CASSITSYEQYF
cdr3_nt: TGTGCCAGCAGCATAACTAGTTACGAGCAGTACTTC

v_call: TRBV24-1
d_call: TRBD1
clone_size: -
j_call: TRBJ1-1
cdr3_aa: CATKTGTMNTEAFF
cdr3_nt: TGTGCCACCAAGACAGGGACCATGAACACTGAAGCTTTCTTT

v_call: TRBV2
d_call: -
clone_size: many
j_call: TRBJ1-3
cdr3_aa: CASSVVGDTIYF
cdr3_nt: TGTGCCAGCAGTGTCGTCGGGGACACCATATATTTT

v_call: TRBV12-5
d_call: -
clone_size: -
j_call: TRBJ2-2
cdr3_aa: CASAPPRAAGANTGELFF
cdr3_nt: TGTGCTAGTGCCCCCCCCCGTGCGGCAGGAGCGAACACCGGGGAGCTGTTTTTT

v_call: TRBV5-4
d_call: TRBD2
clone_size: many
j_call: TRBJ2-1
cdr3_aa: CASSDWTSGVYNEQFF
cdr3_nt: TGTGCCAGCAGCGATTGGACTAGCGGGGTCTACAATGAGCAGTTCTTC

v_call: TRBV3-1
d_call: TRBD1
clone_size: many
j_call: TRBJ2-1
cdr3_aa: CASSQAGGADEQFF
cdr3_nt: TGTGCCAGCAGCCAAGCAGGGGGTGCCGATGAGCAGTTCTTC

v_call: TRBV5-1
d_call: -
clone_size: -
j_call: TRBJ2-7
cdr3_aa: CASSLILGDEQYF
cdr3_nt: TGCGCCAGCAGCTTGATTCTAGGGGACGAGCAGTACTTC

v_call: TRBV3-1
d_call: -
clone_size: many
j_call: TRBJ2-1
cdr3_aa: CASSPSWQPVSYNEQFF
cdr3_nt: TGTGCCAGCAGCCCCAGTTGGCAGCCGGTCTCGTACAATGAGCAGTTCTTC

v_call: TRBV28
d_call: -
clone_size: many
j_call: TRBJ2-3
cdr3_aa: CASRAGGLNTDTQYF
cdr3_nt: TGTGCCAGCAGGGCGGGCGGACTTAACACAGATACGCAGTATTTT

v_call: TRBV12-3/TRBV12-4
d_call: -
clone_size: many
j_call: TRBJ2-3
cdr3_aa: CASSPQGWSTDTQYF
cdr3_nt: TGTGCCAGCAGTCCACAGGGTTGGAGCACAGATACGCAGTATTTT

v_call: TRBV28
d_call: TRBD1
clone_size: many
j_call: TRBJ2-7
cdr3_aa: CASSPGQTYEQYF
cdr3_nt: TGTGCCAGCAGTCCGGGACAGACTTACGAGCAGTACTTC

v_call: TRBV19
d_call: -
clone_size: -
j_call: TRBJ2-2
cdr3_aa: CASQLRTDVPFVF
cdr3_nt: TGTGCCAGTCAACTTAGGACGGATGTTCCTTTTGTTTTT

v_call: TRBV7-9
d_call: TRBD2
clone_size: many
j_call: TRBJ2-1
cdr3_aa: CASTASGRGEQFF
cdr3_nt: TGTGCCAGCACGGCTAGCGGGAGGGGTGAGCAGTTCTTC

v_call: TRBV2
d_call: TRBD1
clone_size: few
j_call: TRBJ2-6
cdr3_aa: CASRGQAVGGANVLTF
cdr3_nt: TGTGCCAGCAGGGGACAGGCCGTTGGTGGGGCCAACGTCCTGACTTTC

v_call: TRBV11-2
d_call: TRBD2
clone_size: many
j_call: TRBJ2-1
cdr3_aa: CASRPLRVAGGFGNEQFF
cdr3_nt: TGTGCCAGCAGACCGCTTCGAGTAGCGGGAGGATTTGGCAATGAGCAGTTCTTC

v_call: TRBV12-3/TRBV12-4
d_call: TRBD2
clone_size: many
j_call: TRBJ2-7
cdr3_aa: CASSPGTSGLIISYEQYF
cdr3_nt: TGTGCCAGCAGCCCCGGGACTAGCGGCCTTATAATCTCCTACGAGCAGTACTTC

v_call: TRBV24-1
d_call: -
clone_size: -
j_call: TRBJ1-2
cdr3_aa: CATSDQGPNYGYTF
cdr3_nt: TGCGCCACCAGTGATCAGGGACCCAACTATGGCTACACCTTC

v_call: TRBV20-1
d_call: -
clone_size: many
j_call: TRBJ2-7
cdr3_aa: CSAPRRDFPHEQYF
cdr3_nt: TGCAGTGCTCCTCGCCGGGACTTCCCCCACGAGCAGTACTTC

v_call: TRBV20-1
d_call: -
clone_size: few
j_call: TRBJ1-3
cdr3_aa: CSARARGATGNTIYF
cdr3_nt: TGCAGTGCTAGAGCTCGGGGGGCGACTGGAAACACCATATATTTT

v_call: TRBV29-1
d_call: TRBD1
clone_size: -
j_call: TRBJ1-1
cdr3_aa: CSVEGDRGHTEAFF
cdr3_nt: TGCAGCGTTGAAGGGGACAGGGGGCACACTGAAGCTTTCTTT

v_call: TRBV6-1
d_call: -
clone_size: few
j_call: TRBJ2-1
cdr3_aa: CASSPGQYSYNEQFF
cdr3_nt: TGTGCCAGCAGTCCCGGACAGTACTCCTACAATGAGCAGTTCTTC